The present T cell receptor beta chain was sequenced within a study of tumor and adjacent non-tumor tissue in lung cancer. This sample's RNA came from whole unsorted tissue. This non-tumor lung sample came from over 3 cm beyond the tumor edge. As concerns this clonotype: Its matching antigen is unknown.

Study-wide results and limits: Patients with more diverse tumor TCRs had worse survival. Tumor repertoires had a smaller top 100 clone share than normal lung.

The CDR3 covers 17 residues. V was trimmed by 0 bases and J by 0 bases, leaving 12 bases between them. CDR1 and CDR2 from the germline V gene are WSHSY and SAAADI. Three rounds of nested PCR, following a modified ARM-PCR protocol, produced the TCRbeta library. Each CDR3 protein is one row after TCRdb ran MiXCR on the multiplex PCR reads. Of some 73,000 distinct CDR3 sequences detected, 80% to 90% appear once; the ten largest clones hold 40% to 65%. The chain links TRBV10-2 to TRBJ2-1, with a weak D call TRBD2 (6 bases). This sequence originates from a man between 60 and 75 years old with non-small cell lung cancer. The sequencing sample was made of distant non-tumor lung tissue. In nucleotides, the CDR3 is TGCGCCAGCAGTGAGTCGGGGGGTAATCCCTCCTACAATGAGCAGTTCTTC. Its protein product is CASSESGGNPSYNEQFF.